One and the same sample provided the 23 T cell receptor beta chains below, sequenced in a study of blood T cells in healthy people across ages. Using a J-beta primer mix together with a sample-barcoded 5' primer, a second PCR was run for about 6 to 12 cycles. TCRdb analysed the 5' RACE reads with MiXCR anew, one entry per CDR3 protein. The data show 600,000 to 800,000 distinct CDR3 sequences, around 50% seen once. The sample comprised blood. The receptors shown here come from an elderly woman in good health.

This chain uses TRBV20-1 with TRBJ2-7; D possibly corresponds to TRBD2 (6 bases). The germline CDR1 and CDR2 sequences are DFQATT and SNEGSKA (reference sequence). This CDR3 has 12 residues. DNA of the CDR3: TGCAGCCGGAGGAGGGGATCCTACGAGCAGTACTTC. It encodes CSRRRGSYEQYF.

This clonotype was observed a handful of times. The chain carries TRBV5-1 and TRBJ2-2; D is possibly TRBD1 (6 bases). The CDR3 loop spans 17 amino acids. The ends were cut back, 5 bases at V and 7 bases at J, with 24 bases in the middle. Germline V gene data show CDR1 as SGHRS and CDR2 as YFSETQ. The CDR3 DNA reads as TGCGCCAGCAGTGCTGGACAGCAGCTAGTTACCCGCGGGGAGCTGTTTTTT. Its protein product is CASSAGQQLVTRGELFF.

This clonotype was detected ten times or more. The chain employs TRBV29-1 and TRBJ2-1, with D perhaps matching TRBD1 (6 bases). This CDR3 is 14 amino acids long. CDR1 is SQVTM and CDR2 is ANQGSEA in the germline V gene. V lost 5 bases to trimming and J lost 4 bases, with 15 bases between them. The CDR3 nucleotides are TGCAGCGTTCGCTCTTCTGACAGGTACAATGAGCAGTTCTTC. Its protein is CSVRSSDRYNEQFF.

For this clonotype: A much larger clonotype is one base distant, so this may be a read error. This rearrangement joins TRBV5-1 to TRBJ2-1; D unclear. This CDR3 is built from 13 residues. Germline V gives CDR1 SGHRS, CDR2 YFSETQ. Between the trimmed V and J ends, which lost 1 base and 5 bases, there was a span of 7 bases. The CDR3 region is CASSLRYDNEQFF. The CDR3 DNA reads TGCGCCAGCAGCTTGAGGTACGACAATGAGCAGTTCTTC. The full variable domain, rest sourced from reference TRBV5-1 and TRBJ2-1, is KAGVTQTPRYLIKTRGQQVTLSCSPISGHRSVSWYQQTPGQGLQFLFEYFSETQRNKGNFPGRFSGRQFSNSRSEMNVSTLELGDSALYLCASSLRYDNEQFFGPGTRLTVL.

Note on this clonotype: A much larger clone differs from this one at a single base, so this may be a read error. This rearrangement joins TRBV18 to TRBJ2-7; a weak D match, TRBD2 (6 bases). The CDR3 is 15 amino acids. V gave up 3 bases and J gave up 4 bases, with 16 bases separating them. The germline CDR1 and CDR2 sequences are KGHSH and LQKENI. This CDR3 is CASSPNAGTTYEQYF. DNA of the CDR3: TGTGCCAGCTCACCTAATGCGGGGACCACTTACGAGCAGTACTTC.

The CDR3 region has the DNA TGTGCCAGCAGTTACACGGACAGGAAACTCCACTTT. This sequence encodes CASSYTDRKLHF. The V and J genes are TRBV6-5 and TRBJ1-6; 7 bases are a match to TRBD1. CDR1 MNHEY and CDR2 SVGAGI come from the germline V gene. The CDR3 spans 12 residues. The J segment lost 16 bases and the V segment lost 2 bases, leaving 5 bases of the junction unmatched.

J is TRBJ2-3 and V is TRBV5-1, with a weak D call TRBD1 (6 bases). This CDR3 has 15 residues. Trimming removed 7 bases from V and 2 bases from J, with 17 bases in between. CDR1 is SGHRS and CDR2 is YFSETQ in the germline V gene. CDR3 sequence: CASGAGTLNTDTQYF. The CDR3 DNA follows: TGCGCCAGCGGAGCCGGGACACTAAACACAGATACGCAGTATTTT.

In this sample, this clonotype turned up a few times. CDR3 DNA sequence: TGTGCCAGCAGTTACGCAGGGGGAGGCGAAAAACTGTTTTTT. Its protein product is CASSYAGGGEKLFF. The chain has TRBV6-6 and TRBJ1-4; 7 bases agree with TRBD1. CDR3 length: 14 amino acids. Germline CDR1 is MNHNY and CDR2 is SVGAGI (reference sequence). V lost 2 bases, J lost 8 bases, and 5 bases stayed unmatched.

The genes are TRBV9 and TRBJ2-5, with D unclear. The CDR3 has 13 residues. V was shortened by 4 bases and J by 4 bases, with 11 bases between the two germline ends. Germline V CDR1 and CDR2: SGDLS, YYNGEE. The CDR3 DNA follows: TGTGCCAGCAGCCAAGAGATGTCAGAGACCCAGTACTTC. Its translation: CASSQEMSETQYF.

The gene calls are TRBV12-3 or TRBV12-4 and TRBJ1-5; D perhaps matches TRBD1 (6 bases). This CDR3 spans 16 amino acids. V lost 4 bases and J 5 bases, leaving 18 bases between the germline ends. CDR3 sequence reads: CASSSTFRGDHQPQHF. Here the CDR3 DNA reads TGTGCCAGCAGTTCCACGTTTAGGGGGGACCATCAGCCCCAGCATTTT.

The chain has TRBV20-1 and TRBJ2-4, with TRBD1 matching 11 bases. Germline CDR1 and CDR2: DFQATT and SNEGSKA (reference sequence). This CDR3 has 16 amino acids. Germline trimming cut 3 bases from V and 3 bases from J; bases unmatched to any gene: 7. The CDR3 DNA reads TGCAGTGCTAGCCCGGACAGGGGGCTTAACAAAAACATTCAGTACTTC. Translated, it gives CSASPDRGLNKNIQYF.

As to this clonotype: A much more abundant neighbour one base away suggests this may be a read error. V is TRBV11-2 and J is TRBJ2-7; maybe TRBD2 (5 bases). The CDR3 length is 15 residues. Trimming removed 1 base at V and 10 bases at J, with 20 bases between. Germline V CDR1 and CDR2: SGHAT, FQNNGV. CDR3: CASSLGDYRQEAQYF. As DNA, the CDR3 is TGTGCCAGCAGCTTAGGTGACTACCGACAAGAGGCCCAGTACTTC. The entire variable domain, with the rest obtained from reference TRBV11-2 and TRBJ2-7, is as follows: EAGVAQSPRYKIIEKRQSVAFWCNPISGHATLYWYQQILGQGPKLLIQFQNNGVVDDSQLPKDRFSAERLKGVDSTLKIQPAKLEDSAVYLCASSLGDYRQEAQYFGPGTRLTVT.

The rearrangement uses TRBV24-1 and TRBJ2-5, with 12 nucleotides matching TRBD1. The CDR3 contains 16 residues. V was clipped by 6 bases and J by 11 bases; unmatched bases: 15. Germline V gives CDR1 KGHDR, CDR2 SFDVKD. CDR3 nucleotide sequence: TGTGCCACCAGTCCGGGACAGGGGGCTCAGGGGAATGAGCAGTACTTC. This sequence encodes CATSPGQGAQGNEQYF.

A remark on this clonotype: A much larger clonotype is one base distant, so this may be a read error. The CDR3 DNA reads as TGTGCCAGCAGACGATCGACCCTCTCTCCCCCCTATGGCTACACCTTC. Translating gives CASRRSTLSPPYGYTF. The chain employs TRBV12-3 or TRBV12-4 and TRBJ1-2; D remains ambiguous. This CDR3 comprises 16 residues. V was clipped by 6 bases and J by 4 bases, with 21 bases between them.

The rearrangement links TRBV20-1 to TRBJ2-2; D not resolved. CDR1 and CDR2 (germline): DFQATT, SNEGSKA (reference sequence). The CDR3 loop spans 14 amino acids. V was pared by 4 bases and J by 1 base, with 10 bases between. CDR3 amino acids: CSATPSLNTGELFF. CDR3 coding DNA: TGCAGTGCTACCCCCTCTTTGAACACCGGGGAGCTGTTTTTT.

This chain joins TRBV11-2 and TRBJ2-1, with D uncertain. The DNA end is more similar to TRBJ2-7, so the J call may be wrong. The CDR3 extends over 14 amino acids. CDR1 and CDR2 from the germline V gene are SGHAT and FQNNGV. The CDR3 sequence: CASSLALAYNEQYF. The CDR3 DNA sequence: TGTGCCAGCAGTTTGGCTCTCGCCTACAATGAGCAGTACTTC.

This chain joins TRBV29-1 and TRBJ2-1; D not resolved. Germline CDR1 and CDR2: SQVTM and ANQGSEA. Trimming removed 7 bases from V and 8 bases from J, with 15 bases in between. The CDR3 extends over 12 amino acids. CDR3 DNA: TGCAGCGCCAGGACGGGTGGGGATGAGCAGTTCTTC. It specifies CSARTGGDEQFF.

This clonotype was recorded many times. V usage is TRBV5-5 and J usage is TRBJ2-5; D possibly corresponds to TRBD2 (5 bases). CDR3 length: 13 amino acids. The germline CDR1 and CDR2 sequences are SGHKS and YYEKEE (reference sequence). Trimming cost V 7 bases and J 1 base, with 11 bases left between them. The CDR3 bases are TGTGCCAGCCAAATGGACTCCCAAGAGACCCAGTACTTC. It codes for CASQMDSQETQYF.

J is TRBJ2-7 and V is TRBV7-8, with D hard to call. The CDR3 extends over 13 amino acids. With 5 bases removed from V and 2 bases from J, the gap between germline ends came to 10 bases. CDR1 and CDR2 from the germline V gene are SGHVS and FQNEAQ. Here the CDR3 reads CASSPPTPYEQYF. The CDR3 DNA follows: TGTGCCAGCAGCCCCCCGACACCCTACGAGCAGTACTTC.

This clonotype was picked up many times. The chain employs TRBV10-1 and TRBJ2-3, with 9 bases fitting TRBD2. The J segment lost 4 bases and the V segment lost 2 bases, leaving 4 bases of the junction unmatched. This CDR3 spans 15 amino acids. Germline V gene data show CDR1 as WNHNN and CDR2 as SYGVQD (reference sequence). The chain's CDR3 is CASSESGRISDTQYF. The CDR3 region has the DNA TGCGCCAGCAGTGAGAGCGGGAGGATTTCAGATACGCAGTATTTT.

This CDR3 is CASSQDPSGYNEQFF. The CDR3 DNA reads as TGTGCCAGCAGCCAAGACCCTAGCGGGTACAATGAGCAGTTCTTC. The V and J genes are TRBV3-1 and TRBJ2-1, with 8 bases identical to TRBD2. V was clipped by 0 bases and J by 4 bases; unmatched bases: 2. The CDR3 extends over 15 amino acids. Germline CDR1 and CDR2: LGHDT and YNNKEL (reference sequence).

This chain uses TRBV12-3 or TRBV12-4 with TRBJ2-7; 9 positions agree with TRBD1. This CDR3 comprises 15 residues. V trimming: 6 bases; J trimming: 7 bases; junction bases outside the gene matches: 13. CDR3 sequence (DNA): TGTGCCAGCAGAGCACAGGGGGCTAGTAACGATGAGCAGTACTTC. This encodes CASRAQGASNDEQYF.

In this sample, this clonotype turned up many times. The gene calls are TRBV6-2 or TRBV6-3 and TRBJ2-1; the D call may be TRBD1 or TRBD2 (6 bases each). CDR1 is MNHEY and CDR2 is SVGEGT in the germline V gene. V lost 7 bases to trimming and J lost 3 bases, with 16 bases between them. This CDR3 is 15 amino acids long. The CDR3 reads CASTGGGQGYNEQFF. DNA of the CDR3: TGTGCCAGCACAGGAGGGGGGCAGGGCTACAATGAGCAGTTCTTC.